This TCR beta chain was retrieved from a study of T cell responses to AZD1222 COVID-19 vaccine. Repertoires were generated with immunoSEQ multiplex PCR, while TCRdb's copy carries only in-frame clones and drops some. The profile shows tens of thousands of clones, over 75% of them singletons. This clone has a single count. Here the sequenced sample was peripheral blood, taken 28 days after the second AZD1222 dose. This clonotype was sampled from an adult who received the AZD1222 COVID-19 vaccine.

CDR3 protein: CASSLDPVGKGSPLHF. The CDR3 DNA follows: TGTGCCAGCAGTTTAGATCCCGTGGGGAAAGGGTCACCCCTCCACTTT. V usage is TRBV27 and J usage is TRBJ1-6; D uncertain. The germline V and J ends were trimmed by 2 bases and 10 bases, with 18 bases remaining between them. The CDR3 has 16 residues. Germline V lookup: CDR1 MNHEY, CDR2 SMNVEV (reference sequence).